This T cell receptor (beta chain) was identified in a study of blood T cell repertoires in COVID-19. Study-level background: The United States, Italy and Spain supplied acute and convalescent COVID-19 samples.

Authors' data handling: Amplification from reference gene primers served as the basis for estimated nucleated cell counts. Here immunoSEQ multiplex PCR was the method, and the copy in TCRdb shows in-frame clones only, minus some. V and J calls and clone size come straight from that table; D and trimming were deduced from the DNA. The repertoire holds some 110,000 clones, with roughly 86% as singletons. The CDR3 spans 15 residues. Germline values: CDR1 SGHNT, CDR2 YYREEE (reference sequence). Trimming cost V 2 bases and J 10 bases; bases outside gene matches: 5. This receptor was obtained from a man in his forties with acute or convalescent COVID-19. This chain links TRBV5-4 with TRBJ2-1, with 14 bases matching TRBD2. The sample taken for sequencing was peripheral blood. In nucleotides, the CDR3 is TGTGCCAGCAGCTTTGCAGGACTAGCGGGAGGCGAGCAGTTCTTC. Protein: CASSFAGLAGGEQFF.